This T cell receptor (beta chain) was captured by sequencing in a study of siplizumab effects on memory and regulatory T cells. Study observations and caveats: Siplizumab caused a significant drop in alloreactive sequences traceable to unstimulated CD4+ memory cells. Naive T cells seemed more diverse than memory cells; they also seemed major alloresponse contributors. Mappable alloreactive CD4+ clones averaged 68.8% Treg-derived with siplizumab versus around 27% in controls.

The assay looked at 99,000 or so TCR templates in each sample. Assay used: immunoSEQ multiplex PCR; TCRdb lists only in-frame clones, some missing. The sample includes roughly 62,000 clones, about 92% seen only once; the top ten take roughly two fifths. For this clone: Its antigen is not identified.

Trimming took off 5 bases at V and 2 bases at J, with 13 bases between the two ends. This CDR3 spans 14 amino acids. Germline lookup yields CDR1 SEHNR and CDR2 FQNEAQ (reference sequence). The clonotype comes from a human donor in good health. The chain has TRBV7-9 and TRBJ2-7; TRBD2 might be the D (5 bases). The sample consisted of CD8+ T cells sorted from blood. The chain's CDR3 is CASSGETDPYEQYF. The CDR3 bases are TGTGCCAGCAGCGGGGAGACTGATCCCTACGAGCAGTACTTC. The full variable domain, in which reference TRBV7-9 and TRBJ2-7 provide the parts outside the CDR3, is DTGVSQNPRHKITKRGQNVTFRCDPISEHNRLYWYRQTLGQGPEFLTYFQNEAQLEKSRLLSDRFSAERPKGSFSTLEIQRTEQGDSAMYLCASSGETDPYEQYFGPGTRLTVT.